This T cell receptor beta chain was profiled in a study of T cells in Graves' hyperthyroidism and ophthalmopathy. Exclusion of a patient resulted from uncontrolled infection, other autoimmune disease, pregnancy or lactation. PBMCs were derived from 10 ml fresh peripheral blood. Amplification of TCR beta CDR3 regions was performed using RNA transcripts as template. The HTBI set primed first-round TCR CDR3 RT-PCR. TCRdb analysed the multiplex PCR reads with MiXCR anew, one entry per CDR3 protein. This sample has 280,000 or so distinct CDR3 sequences, with 20% to 30% found just once. The sequence was obtained from a man between 35 and 55 years old with Graves' hyperthyroidism that later progressed to Graves' ophthalmopathy. The sequencing input was blood.

For the CDR3, the DNA is TGTGCCAGCAGTTACCTTGACAGGTTTGAAGCTTTCTTT. It encodes CASSYLDRFEAFF. The chain recombines TRBV6-5 with TRBJ1-1; D may be TRBD1 (6 bases). This CDR3 has 13 residues. V was cut by 2 bases and J by 7 bases, with 11 bases left in between. Looked up from germline, CDR1 is MNHEY and CDR2 is SVGAGI.